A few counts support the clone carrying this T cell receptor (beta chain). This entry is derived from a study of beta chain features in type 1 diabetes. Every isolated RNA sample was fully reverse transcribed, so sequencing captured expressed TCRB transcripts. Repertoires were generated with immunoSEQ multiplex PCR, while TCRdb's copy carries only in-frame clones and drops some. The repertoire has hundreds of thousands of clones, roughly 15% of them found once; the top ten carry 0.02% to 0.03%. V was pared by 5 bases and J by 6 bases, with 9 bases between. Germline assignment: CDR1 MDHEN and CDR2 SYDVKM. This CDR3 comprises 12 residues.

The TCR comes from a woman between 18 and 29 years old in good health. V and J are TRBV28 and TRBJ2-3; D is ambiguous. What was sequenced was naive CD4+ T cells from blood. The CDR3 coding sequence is TGTGCCAGCAGTCGGCCTAGGGATACGCAGTATTTT. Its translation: CASSRPRDTQYF.